The 17 T cell receptor beta chains given below trace back to one sample, sequenced in a study of blood T cells in healthy people across ages. Then a second PCR, running about 7 to 11 cycles, was carried out with a sample-barcoded 5' primer and a J-beta primer mix. TCRdb used MiXCR to reprocess the 5' RACE reads, holding one entry per CDR3 protein. The sample contains 1.5 million to 2 million distinct CDR3 sequences, roughly 30% of which appear only once. Sequences were obtained from blood. These receptors were obtained from a woman in her twenties or thirties in good health.

V and J are TRBV21-1 and TRBJ1-4. TRBV21-1 is marked as a pseudogene. The CDR3 contains 14 residues. The CDR3, as DNA: TGTGCCAGCAGCAAAGAAGAGACCACCGAAAAACTGTTTTTT. As protein: CASSKEETTEKLFF.

This clonotype was counted ten times or more. The chain is built from TRBV7-9 and TRBJ2-3; 10 bases fit TRBD1. The CDR3 is 15 residues long. The germline V gene has CDR1 SEHNR and CDR2 FQNEAQ (reference sequence). With V trimmed by 6 bases and J by 6 bases, 9 bases remained unmatched. CDR3 sequence: CASSPPGQGTDTQYF. CDR3 in DNA: TGTGCCAGCAGTCCACCGGGACAGGGGACGGATACGCAGTATTTT.

The chain combines TRBV6-5 with TRBJ1-2, with a possible D match to TRBD1 (5 bases). The CDR3 is made up of 14 amino acids. Trimming stripped 5 bases from V and 4 bases from J, with 14 bases between. Looked up from germline, CDR1 is MNHEY and CDR2 is SVGAGI. CDR3 in amino acids: CASSQGRPPYGYTF. The CDR3 DNA follows: TGTGCCAGCAGTCAGGGCAGGCCTCCCTATGGCTACACCTTC.

The gene calls are TRBV12-3 or TRBV12-4 and TRBJ2-7, with 7 bases fitting TRBD2. The CDR3 loop spans 16 amino acids. J gave up 0 bases and V 8 bases, and 13 bases lay outside the gene matches. CDR3 sequence (DNA): TGTGCCAGCTCCCCGGCCGTAGGCGGGAGCTCCTACGAGCAGTACTTC. Translation: CASSPAVGGSSYEQYF.

V usage is TRBV5-1 and J usage is TRBJ1-1; 10 nucleotides agree with TRBD1. The CDR3 loop spans 17 amino acids. Trimming took 4 bases from V and 1 from J; bases not matched to a gene: 10. The V gene's germline CDR1 is SGHRS and CDR2 YFSETQ. The CDR3 here is CASSTEGQGVKNTEAFF. Here the CDR3 DNA reads TGCGCCAGCAGCACCGAAGGACAGGGGGTAAAGAACACTGAAGCTTTCTTT.

The chain carries TRBV27 and TRBJ2-7, with TRBD2 matching 8 bases. Per germline, CDR1 MNHEY and CDR2 SMNVEV (reference sequence). There are 15 residues in the CDR3. The trim removed 6 bases at V and 10 bases at J, leaving 17 bases unmatched. The CDR3 coding sequence is TGTGCCAGCAGCCGACGACTAGCGCGGGAAGAAACCCAGTACTTC. Protein product: CASSRRLAREETQYF.

The V gene is TRBV20-1, the J gene TRBJ2-1; D is unresolved. The CDR3 is 17 residues long. Looked up from germline, CDR1 is DFQATT and CDR2 is SNEGSKA (reference sequence). V lost 0 bases and J lost 6, with 21 bases in between. CDR3 in DNA: TGCAGTGCTAGAGATGGTCGCGCCCTCACGGCATCCAATGAGCAGTTCTTC. Translated, it gives CSARDGRALTASNEQFF.

J is TRBJ1-5 and V is TRBV20-1; maybe TRBD1 (5 bases). The CDR3 is 13 amino acids. Germline CDR1 and CDR2: DFQATT and SNEGSKA (reference sequence). Trimming removed 0 bases at V and 6 bases at J, with 9 bases between. CDR3 amino acids: CSARDRRGQPQHF. CDR3 bases: TGCAGTGCTAGAGATCGTAGGGGTCAGCCCCAGCATTTT.

The rearrangement uses TRBV20-1 and TRBJ1-6; no reliable D call. V shed 6 bases and J shed 2 bases, with 20 bases lying between them. The CDR3 is 17 residues long. Germline V gives CDR1 DFQATT, CDR2 SNEGSKA (reference sequence). CDR3 in amino acids: CSASHLVAETYNSPLHF. CDR3 sequence (DNA): TGCAGTGCCTCTCATCTAGTGGCGGAGACCTATAATTCACCCCTCCACTTT.

The V gene is TRBV18, the J gene TRBJ2-7; 12 positions match TRBD2. CDR1 KGHSH and CDR2 LQKENI come from the germline V gene. The junction had 10 bases not matched to a gene; V was cut back by 6 bases and J by 1 base. This CDR3 contains 17 residues. CDR3 sequence (DNA): TGTGCCAGCTCGCCGGGGGCTAGCGGGAGGGATTCCTACGAGCAGTACTTC. This translates into CASSPGASGRDSYEQYF.

The chain uses TRBV20-1 and TRBJ2-3; 10 bases line up with TRBD2. With 5 bases clipped from V and 4 bases from J, the junction kept 9 bases outside the gene matches. CDR1 and CDR2 (germline): DFQATT, SNEGSKA (reference sequence). The CDR3 runs to 15 residues. The CDR3 DNA reads TGCAGTGCTGGCAGAACTAGCGGGATCGCAGATACGCAGTATTTT. Translating it yields CSAGRTSGIADTQYF.

This clonotype was recorded many times. The chain couples TRBV12-3 or TRBV12-4 to TRBJ1-2; D remains unclear. The CDR3 runs to 14 residues. V shed 0 bases and J shed 0 bases, with 5 bases lying between them. In nucleotides, the CDR3 is TGTGCCAGCAGTTTAGCCCCTCCTAACTATGGCTACACCTTC. Translated: CASSLAPPNYGYTF.

Only a few counts were recorded for this clonotype. The chain recombines TRBV10-3 with TRBJ1-1; D might be TRBD1 (5 bases). Germline-derived CDR1 and CDR2 are ENHRY and SYGVKD. CDR3 length: 11 amino acids. Between the trimmed V and J ends, which lost 6 bases and 6 bases, there was a span of 8 bases. CDR3 in amino acids: CAISGTAEAFF. The CDR3 DNA reads as TGTGCCATCAGCGGGACGGCTGAAGCTTTCTTT.

This clonotype showed up just a few times. The rearrangement uses TRBV12-3 or TRBV12-4 and TRBJ2-1; the D call may be TRBD1 or TRBD2 (5 bases each). With 0 bases removed from V and 14 bases from J, the gap between germline ends came to 14 bases. The CDR3 extends over 13 amino acids. CDR3 region: CASSLAADGAEFF. Here the CDR3 DNA reads TGTGCCAGCAGTTTAGCAGCGGACGGGGCTGAGTTCTTC.

The gene calls are TRBV20-1 and TRBJ2-1; 10 nucleotides match TRBD2. Germline V gene sequence: CDR1 DFQATT, CDR2 SNEGSKA (reference sequence). Trimming removed 4 bases from V and 3 bases from J; junction bases left unmatched: 9. The CDR3 contains 16 residues. The CDR3 spells CSATKLAGLNYNEQFF. The CDR3 DNA follows: TGCAGTGCTACCAAACTAGCGGGACTAAACTACAATGAGCAGTTCTTC.

V and J are TRBV7-9 and TRBJ1-1, with TRBD1 as a possible D gene (6 bases). Germline V gene sequence: CDR1 SEHNR, CDR2 FQNEAQ (reference sequence). Trimming left V 5 bases short and J 6 bases short, with 13 bases between. The CDR3 covers 13 residues. CDR3 sequence reads: CASSPGAGAEAFF. CDR3 DNA: TGTGCCAGCAGCCCAGGGGCCGGGGCTGAAGCTTTCTTT.

The V gene is TRBV5-5, the J gene TRBJ2-1, with D perhaps assigned TRBD1 or TRBD2 (6 bases each). V was clipped by 6 bases and J by 3 bases, with 25 bases between them. Germline V gene lookup returns CDR1 SGHKS and CDR2 YYEKEE (reference sequence). The CDR3 is 18 amino acids. The CDR3 DNA is TGTGCCAGCACCCTTGTTTCCTCCCGGGGGCGCGTCTACAATGAGCAGTTCTTC. Protein sequence: CASTLVSSRGRVYNEQFF. Based on the CDR3 plus reference TRBV5-5 and TRBJ2-1, the full variable domain is DAGVTQSPTHLIKTRGQQVTLRCSPISGHKSVSWYQQVLGQGPQFIFQYYEKEERGRGNFPDRFSARQFPNYSSELNVNALLLGDSALYLCASTLVSSRGRVYNEQFFGPGTRLTVL.